The 17 T cell receptor beta chains below all came from one sample that was sequenced in a study of CD8 T cells in ankylosing spondylitis. Study-wide results and limits: Seemingly distinctive of ankylosing spondylitis blood was a TCR beta motif formed by eight highly homologous variants.

Each CDR3 protein gets one entry after TCRdb re-called the 5' RACE reads with MiXCR. The sample consists of roughly 700,000 distinct CDR3 sequences, 15% to 20% of them appearing once. The antigens of these receptors remain unknown. Sequences were obtained from blood, either unsorted or a sorted T cell fraction (not recorded which). The origin of the receptors is a male donor with ankylosing spondylitis.

The CDR3 is CASSLAWSNEQFF. The CDR3 region has the DNA TGCGCCAGTTCACTAGCGTGGAGCAATGAGCAGTTCTTC. The rearrangement links TRBV5-1 to TRBJ2-1, with 7 bases identical to TRBD2. J was trimmed by 6 bases and V by 8 bases; bases with no gene match: 8. The CDR3 loop spans 13 amino acids. Per the germline V gene, CDR1 is SGHRS and CDR2 is YFSETQ.

The chain uses TRBV30 and TRBJ2-1; D is perhaps TRBD2 (5 bases). This CDR3 is built from 13 residues. V was cut by 0 bases and J by 9 bases, with 12 bases left in between. Germline V gives CDR1 GTSNPN, CDR2 SVGIG (reference sequence). The CDR3, as DNA: TGTGCCTGGAGTGTATCTCATGGAGGTGAGCAGTTCTTC. This translates into CAWSVSHGGEQFF.

This rearrangement joins TRBV18 to TRBJ2-1; D remains unclear. The V end was cut by 4 bases, the J end by 0 bases, with 13 bases between. Per germline, CDR1 KGHSH and CDR2 LQKENI. This CDR3 contains 16 residues. Here the CDR3 DNA reads TGTGCCAGCTCACTTTCCCTCCTCAGCTCCTACAATGAGCAGTTCTTC. Encoded protein: CASSLSLLSSYNEQFF.

V gene TRBV20-1 combines with J gene TRBJ2-1, with D hard to call. The CDR3 sequence is 13 residues long. Germline V CDR1 and CDR2: DFQATT, SNEGSKA (reference sequence). The ends were cut back, 5 bases at V and 4 bases at J, with 12 bases in the middle. For the CDR3, the DNA is TGCAGTGCTGGAAACCGGTTGTACAATGAGCAGTTCTTC. Translating gives CSAGNRLYNEQFF.

A few counts support this clonotype. V is TRBV29-1 and J is TRBJ2-1; possible D gene TRBD1, 5 bases. The germline gives CDR1 SQVTM, CDR2 ANQGSEA. Trimming shortened V by 4 bases and J by 10 bases, and 14 bases separated the two germline ends. CDR3 length: 12 amino acids. In nucleotides, the CDR3 is TGCAGCGTTGTAGGGGTAAATAGAGAGCAGTTCTTC. This sequence encodes CSVVGVNREQFF.

The gene calls are TRBV6-5 and TRBJ1-1; D ambiguous. CDR3 length: 12 residues. Trimming removed 10 bases at V and 4 bases at J, with 13 bases between. The V gene's germline CDR1 is MNHEY and CDR2 SVGAGI. This chain's CDR3 is CATREEGTEAFF. The CDR3 bases are TGTGCCACCCGGGAGGAGGGCACTGAAGCTTTCTTT.

The chain has TRBV29-1 and TRBJ2-3; D remains unclear. There are 11 residues in the CDR3. Germline-derived CDR1 and CDR2 are SQVTM and ANQGSEA. V lost 0 bases and J 4 bases, leaving 2 bases between the germline ends. CDR3 region: CSVEEADTQYF. CDR3 nucleotides: TGCAGCGTTGAAGAGGCAGATACGCAGTATTTT.

This clonotype was recorded at least ten times. This chain joins TRBV28 and TRBJ2-1, with 12 bases lining up with TRBD2. This CDR3 has 17 residues. Germline-derived CDR1 and CDR2 are MDHEN and SYDVKM. The J segment lost 6 bases and the V segment lost 6 bases, leaving 12 bases of the junction unmatched. The CDR3 nucleotides are TGTGCCAGCAGCCGTGCCTTTCTAGCGGGAGGGTTCAATGAGCAGTTCTTC. Translation: CASSRAFLAGGFNEQFF.

The chain uses TRBV12-3 or TRBV12-4 and TRBJ1-2; no reliable D call. The V and J ends lost 6 bases and 3 bases respectively, with 14 bases between them. The CDR3 is 14 residues long. The CDR3 is CASSPRPGDYGYTF. Written as DNA, the CDR3 is TGTGCCAGCAGCCCCAGACCCGGAGACTATGGCTACACCTTC.

This clonotype appeared a few times. This chain uses TRBV2 with TRBJ1-5, with TRBD1 matching over 9 bases. Germline CDR1 is SNHLY and CDR2 is FYNNEI. The CDR3 length is 15 residues. V gave up 8 bases and J gave up 6 bases; unmatched junction bases: 11. The DNA for the CDR3 is TGTGCCAGCGAGCCGGACAGGGGATATGGTCAGCCCCAGCATTTT. Encoded protein: CASEPDRGYGQPQHF.

This rearrangement joins TRBV28 to TRBJ2-7; no firm D call. CDR3 size: 13 residues. Germline lookup yields CDR1 MDHEN and CDR2 SYDVKM. V shed 5 bases and J shed 3 bases, with 11 bases lying between them. Written as DNA, the CDR3 is TGTGCCAGCAGTGTCGGACCGATCTACGAGCAGTACTTC. This translates into CASSVGPIYEQYF.

This chain links TRBV5-6 with TRBJ1-2; D is unclear. The CDR3 is 13 amino acids. Germline values: CDR1 SGHDT, CDR2 YYEEEE. V lost 2 bases, J lost 4 bases, and 9 bases lay in between. CDR3 nucleotides: TGTGCCAGCAGCTTCCAGGCGGGCTATGGCTACACCTTC. Its translation is CASSFQAGYGYTF.

In its sample, this clonotype was seen a few times. The chain couples TRBV6-5 to TRBJ2-2, with D perhaps TRBD2 (6 bases). CDR3 length: 13 amino acids. Trimming took 1 base from V and 7 from J, leaving 7 bases between them. CDR1 and CDR2 (germline): MNHEY, SVGAGI. In DNA form, the CDR3 reads TGTGCCAGCAGTTACTGGCGGGACGGGGAGCTGTTTTTT. Protein sequence: CASSYWRDGELFF.

In its sample, this clonotype was seen a few times. V is TRBV25-1 and J is TRBJ2-2, with TRBD2 identical over 8 bases. Trimming at V came to 6 bases and at J to 5 bases, leaving 8 bases not matched to a gene. Germline CDR1 is MGHDK and CDR2 is SYGVNS. CDR3 length equals 15 residues. CDR3 residues: CASRSLLAETGELFF. In DNA form, the CDR3 reads TGTGCCAGCAGGAGCCTACTAGCGGAGACCGGGGAGCTGTTTTTT.

This clonotype turned up a few times. The chain employs TRBV5-1 and TRBJ1-6; D is ambiguous. Deletions cut 7 bases from V and 0 bases from J, with 8 bases between. Germline CDR1 SGHRS, CDR2 YFSETQ. This CDR3 is built from 14 residues. The CDR3 region has the DNA TGCGCCAGCTCAGATCCCTCCTATAATTCACCCCTCCACTTT. It encodes CASSDPSYNSPLHF. The whole variable domain, remainder taken from reference TRBV5-1 and TRBJ1-6, is KAGVTQTPRYLIKTRGQQVTLSCSPISGHRSVSWYQQTPGQGLQFLFEYFSETQRNKGNFPGRFSGRQFSNSRSEMNVSTLELGDSALYLCASSDPSYNSPLHFGNGTRLTVT.

This chain connects TRBV29-1 to TRBJ2-7, with D perhaps matching TRBD1 (5 bases). Germline V gives CDR1 SQVTM, CDR2 ANQGSEA. The germline V and J ends were trimmed by 4 bases and 7 bases, with 14 bases remaining between them. The CDR3 is made up of 12 amino acids. The CDR3, as DNA: TGCAGCGTTGCAACTGGGGCGCAGGAGCAGTACTTC. The encoded protein is CSVATGAQEQYF.

This clonotype has only a few counts. The V and J genes are TRBV20-1 and TRBJ1-1; TRBD1 might be the D (5 bases). The CDR3 contains 12 residues. Germline lookup yields CDR1 DFQATT and CDR2 SNEGSKA (reference sequence). V was trimmed by 2 bases and J by 3 bases, leaving 7 bases between them. The CDR3 DNA reads TGCAGTGCTAGACTCAGGGACACTGAAGCTTTCTTT. Translating it yields CSARLRDTEAFF.